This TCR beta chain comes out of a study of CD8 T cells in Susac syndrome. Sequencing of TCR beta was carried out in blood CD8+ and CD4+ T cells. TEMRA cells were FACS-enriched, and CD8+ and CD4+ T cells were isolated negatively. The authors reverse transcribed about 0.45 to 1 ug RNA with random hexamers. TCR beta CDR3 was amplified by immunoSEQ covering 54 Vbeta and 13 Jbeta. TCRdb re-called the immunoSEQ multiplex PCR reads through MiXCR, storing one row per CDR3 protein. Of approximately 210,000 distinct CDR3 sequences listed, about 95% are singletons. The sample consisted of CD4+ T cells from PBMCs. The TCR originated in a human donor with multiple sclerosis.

The CDR3 DNA is TGCAGTGCAATGCGACAGGGCTATAGCAATCAGCCCCAGCATTTT. Residues: CSAMRQGYSNQPQHF. The chain is built from TRBV20-1 and TRBJ1-5; TRBD1 matches 7 bases. Per the germline V gene, CDR1 is DFQATT and CDR2 is SNEGSKA (reference sequence). The junction had 8 bases not matched to a gene; V was cut back by 6 bases and J by 0 bases. There are 15 residues in the CDR3.